This T cell receptor beta chain was captured by sequencing in a study of tumor-infiltrating lymphocytes in primary liver carcinoma. Study at large: Lesions, classed as T1-T3 N0M0, spanned about 4 to 10 cm across. General observations from the study: Blood fell significantly below tumors in its top-250-clone fraction (p = 0.039). Tumor region pairs overlapped more than did tumor-adjacent and tumor-blood pairs.

The authors made TCR beta cDNA from about 500 ng total RNA with a constant-region primer. Construction of TCR beta libraries relied on three successive nested multiplex PCR rounds employing slightly modified ARM-PCR. TRBV1-TRBV30 forward primers paired with a C-beta reverse primer drove the first two PCR rounds, about 10 cycles each. Each CDR3 protein gets one entry after TCRdb re-called the multiplex PCR reads with MiXCR. The sample has nearly 200,000 distinct CDR3 sequences; almost 65% are singletons. Germline CDR1 MNHNS, CDR2 SASEGT. The CDR3 is 14 residues long. The authors took blood RNA from unsorted whole blood and also extracted germline DNA. Peripheral blood, around 4 milliliters, was collected prior to surgery. As concerns this clonotype: As yet, its antigen is unknown. Since a much larger clone is just one base distant, this may be a read error.

The chain combines TRBV6-1 with TRBJ2-2; D ambiguous. The sequence came from a woman aged 60-70 years with primary liver carcinoma and hepatitis B virus infection. The sequenced material came from peripheral blood. The CDR3 spells CASRYTTNTRELFF. The CDR3 DNA sequence: TGTGCCAGCAGGTACACGACGAACACCCGGGAGCTGTTTTTT.